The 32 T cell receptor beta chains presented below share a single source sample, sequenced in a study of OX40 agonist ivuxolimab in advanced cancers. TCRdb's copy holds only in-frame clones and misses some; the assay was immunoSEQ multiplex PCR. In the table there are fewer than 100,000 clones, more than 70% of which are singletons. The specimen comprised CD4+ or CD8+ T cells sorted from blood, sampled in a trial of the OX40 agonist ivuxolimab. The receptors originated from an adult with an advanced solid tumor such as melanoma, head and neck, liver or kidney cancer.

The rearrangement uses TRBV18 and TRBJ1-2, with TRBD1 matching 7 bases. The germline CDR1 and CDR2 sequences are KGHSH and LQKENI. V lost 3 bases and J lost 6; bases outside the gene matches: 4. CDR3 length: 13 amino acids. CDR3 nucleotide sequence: TGTGCCAGCTCACCTACAGGGGAGAATGGCTACACCTTC. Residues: CASSPTGENGYTF. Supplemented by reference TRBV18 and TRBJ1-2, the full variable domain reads NAGVMQNPRHLVRRRGQEARLRCSPMKGHSHVYWYRQLPEEGLKFMVYLQKENIIDESGMPKERFSAEFPKEGPSILRIQQVVRGDSAAYFCASSPTGENGYTFGSGTRLTVV.

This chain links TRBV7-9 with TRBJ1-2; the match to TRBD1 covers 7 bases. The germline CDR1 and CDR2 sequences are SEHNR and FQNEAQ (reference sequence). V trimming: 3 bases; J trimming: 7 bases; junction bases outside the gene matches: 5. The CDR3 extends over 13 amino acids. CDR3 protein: CASSLTGRVGYTF. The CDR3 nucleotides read TGTGCCAGCAGCTTGACAGGGCGGGTTGGCTACACCTTC.

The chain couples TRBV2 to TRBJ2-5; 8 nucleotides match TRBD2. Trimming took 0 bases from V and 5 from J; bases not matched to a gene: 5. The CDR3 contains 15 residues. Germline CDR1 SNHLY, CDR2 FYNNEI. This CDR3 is CASSEAAGGRETQYF. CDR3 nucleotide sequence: TGTGCCAGCAGTGAAGCTGCGGGGGGAAGGGAGACCCAGTACTTC.

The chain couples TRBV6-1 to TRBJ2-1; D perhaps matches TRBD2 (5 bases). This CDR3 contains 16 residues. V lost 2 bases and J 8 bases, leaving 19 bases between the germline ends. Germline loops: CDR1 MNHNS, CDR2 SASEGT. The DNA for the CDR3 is TGTGCCAGCAGTGAACCTCCTTTATTTAGGCGGGATGAGCAGTTCTTC. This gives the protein CASSEPPLFRRDEQFF.

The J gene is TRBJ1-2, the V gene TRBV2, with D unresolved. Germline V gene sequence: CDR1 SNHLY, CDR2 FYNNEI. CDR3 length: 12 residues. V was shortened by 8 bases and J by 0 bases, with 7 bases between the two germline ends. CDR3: CASVEANYGYTF. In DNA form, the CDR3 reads TGTGCCAGCGTGGAAGCTAACTATGGCTACACCTTC.

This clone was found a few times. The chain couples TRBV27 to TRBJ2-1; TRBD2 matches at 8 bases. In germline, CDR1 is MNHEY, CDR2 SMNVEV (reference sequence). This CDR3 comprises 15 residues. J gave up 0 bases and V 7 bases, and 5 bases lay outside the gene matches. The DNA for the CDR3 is TGTGCCAGCACTTCCGGGACTAGCTCCTACAATGAGCAGTTCTTC. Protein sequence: CASTSGTSSYNEQFF.

The CDR3, as DNA: TGTGCCATCAGTGAGCGGCTAGCGGGGGAAACGAAGCAAGAGACCCAGTACTTC. This translates into CAISERLAGETKQETQYF. The chain is built from TRBV10-3 and TRBJ2-5; 10 nucleotides agree with TRBD2. With 2 bases clipped from V and 2 bases from J, the junction kept 11 bases outside the gene matches. The length of the CDR3 is 18 residues. Germline CDR1 reads ENHRY; CDR2 reads SYGVKD.

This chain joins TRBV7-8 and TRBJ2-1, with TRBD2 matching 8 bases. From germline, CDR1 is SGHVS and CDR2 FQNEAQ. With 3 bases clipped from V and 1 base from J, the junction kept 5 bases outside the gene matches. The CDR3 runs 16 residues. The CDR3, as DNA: TGTGCCAGCAGCTTGTACGGGAGGGCGTCCTACAATGAGCAGTTCTTC. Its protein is CASSLYGRASYNEQFF.

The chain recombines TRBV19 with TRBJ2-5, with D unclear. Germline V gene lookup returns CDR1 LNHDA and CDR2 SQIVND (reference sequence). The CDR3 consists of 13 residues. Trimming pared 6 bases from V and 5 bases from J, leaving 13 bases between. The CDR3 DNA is TGTGCCAGTAGCCAATTTGATTGGGAGACCCAGTACTTC. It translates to CASSQFDWETQYF.

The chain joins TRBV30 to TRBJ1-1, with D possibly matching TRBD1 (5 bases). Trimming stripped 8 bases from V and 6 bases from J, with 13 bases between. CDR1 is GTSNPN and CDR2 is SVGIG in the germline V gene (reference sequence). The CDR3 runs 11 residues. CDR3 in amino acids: CARGRVPEAFF. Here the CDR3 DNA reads TGTGCCCGGGGGAGGGTACCTGAAGCTTTCTTT.

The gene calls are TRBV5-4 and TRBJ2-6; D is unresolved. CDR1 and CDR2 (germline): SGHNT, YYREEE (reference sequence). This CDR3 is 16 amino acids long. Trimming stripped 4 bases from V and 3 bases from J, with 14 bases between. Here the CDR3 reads CASSTGSNFGANVLTF. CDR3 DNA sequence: TGTGCCAGCAGCACCGGGTCGAACTTTGGGGCCAACGTCCTGACTTTC.

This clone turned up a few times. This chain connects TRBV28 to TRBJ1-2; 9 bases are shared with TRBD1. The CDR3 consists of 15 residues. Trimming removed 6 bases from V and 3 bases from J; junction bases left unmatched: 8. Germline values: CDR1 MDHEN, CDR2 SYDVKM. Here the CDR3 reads CASSGQGSIDYGYTF. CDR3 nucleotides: TGTGCCAGCAGCGGACAGGGGAGCATCGACTATGGCTACACCTTC.

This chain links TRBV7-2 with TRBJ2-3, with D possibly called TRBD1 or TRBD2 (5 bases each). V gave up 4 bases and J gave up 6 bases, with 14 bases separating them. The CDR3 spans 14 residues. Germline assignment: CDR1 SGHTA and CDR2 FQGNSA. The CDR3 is CASSSGPRPDTQYF. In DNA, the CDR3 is TGTGCCAGCAGCTCGGGACCAAGACCCGATACGCAGTATTTT.

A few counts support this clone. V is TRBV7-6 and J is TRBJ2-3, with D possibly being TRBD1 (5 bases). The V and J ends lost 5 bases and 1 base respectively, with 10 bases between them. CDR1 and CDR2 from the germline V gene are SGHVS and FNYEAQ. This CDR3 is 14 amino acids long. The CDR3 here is CASSRTQGTDTQYF. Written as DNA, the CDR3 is TGTGCCAGCAGCCGAACACAGGGCACAGATACGCAGTATTTT.

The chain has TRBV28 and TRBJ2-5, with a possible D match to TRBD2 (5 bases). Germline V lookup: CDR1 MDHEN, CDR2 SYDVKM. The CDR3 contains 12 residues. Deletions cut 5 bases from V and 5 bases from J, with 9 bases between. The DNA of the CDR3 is TGTGCCAGCAGTCAACTAGAGGAGACCCAGTACTTC. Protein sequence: CASSQLEETQYF.

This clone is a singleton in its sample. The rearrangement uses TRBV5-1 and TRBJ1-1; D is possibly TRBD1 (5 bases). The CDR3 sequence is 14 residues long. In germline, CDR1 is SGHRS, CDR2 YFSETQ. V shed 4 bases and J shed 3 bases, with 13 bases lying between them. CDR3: CASSVRGFYTEAFF. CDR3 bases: TGCGCCAGCAGCGTGAGGGGATTCTACACTGAAGCTTTCTTT.

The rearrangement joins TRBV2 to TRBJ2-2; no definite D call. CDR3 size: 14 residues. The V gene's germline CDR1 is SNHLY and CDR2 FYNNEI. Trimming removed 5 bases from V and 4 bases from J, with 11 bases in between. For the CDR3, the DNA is TGTGCCAGCAGTCAAGTGACGGGCACCGGGGAGCTGTTTTTT. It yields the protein CASSQVTGTGELFF.

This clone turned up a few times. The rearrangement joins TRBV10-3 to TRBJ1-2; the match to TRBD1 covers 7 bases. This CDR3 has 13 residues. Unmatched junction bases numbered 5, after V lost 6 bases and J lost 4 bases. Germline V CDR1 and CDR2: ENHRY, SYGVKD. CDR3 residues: CAIRSDRAYGYTF. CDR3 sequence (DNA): TGTGCCATCAGGTCCGACAGGGCCTATGGCTACACCTTC.

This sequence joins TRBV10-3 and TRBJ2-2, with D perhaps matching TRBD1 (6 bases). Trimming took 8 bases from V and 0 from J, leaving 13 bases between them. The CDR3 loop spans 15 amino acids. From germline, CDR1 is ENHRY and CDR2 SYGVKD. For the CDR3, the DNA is TGTGCCATCCAAGGACAGAATTCGAACACCGGGGAGCTGTTTTTT. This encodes CAIQGQNSNTGELFF.

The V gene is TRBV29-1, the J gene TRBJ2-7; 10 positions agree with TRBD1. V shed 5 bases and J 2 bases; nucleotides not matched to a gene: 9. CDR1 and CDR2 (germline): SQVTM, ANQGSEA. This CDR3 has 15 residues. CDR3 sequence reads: CSVSPPGQGTYEQYF. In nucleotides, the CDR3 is TGCAGCGTTTCCCCCCCGGGACAGGGGACCTACGAGCAGTACTTC.

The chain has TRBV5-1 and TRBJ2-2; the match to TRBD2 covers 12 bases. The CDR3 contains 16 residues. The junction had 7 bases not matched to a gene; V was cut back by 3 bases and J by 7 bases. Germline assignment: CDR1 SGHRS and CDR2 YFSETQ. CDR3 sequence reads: CASSSRLAGVGGELFF. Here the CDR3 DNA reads TGCGCCAGCAGCTCCCGACTAGCGGGAGTCGGCGGGGAGCTGTTTTTT.

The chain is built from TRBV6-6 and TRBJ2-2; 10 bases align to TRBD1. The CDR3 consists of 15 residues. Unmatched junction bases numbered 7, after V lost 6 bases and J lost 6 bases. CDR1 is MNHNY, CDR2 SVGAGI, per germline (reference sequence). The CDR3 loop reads CASSSGTGAAGELFF. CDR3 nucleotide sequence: TGTGCCAGCAGCTCCGGGACAGGGGCTGCCGGGGAGCTGTTTTTT.

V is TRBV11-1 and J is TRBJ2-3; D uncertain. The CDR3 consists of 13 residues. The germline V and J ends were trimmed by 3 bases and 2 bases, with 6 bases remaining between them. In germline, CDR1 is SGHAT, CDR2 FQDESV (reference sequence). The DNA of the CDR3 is TGTGCCAGCAGCTTCCGTTTCACAGATACGCAGTATTTT. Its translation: CASSFRFTDTQYF.

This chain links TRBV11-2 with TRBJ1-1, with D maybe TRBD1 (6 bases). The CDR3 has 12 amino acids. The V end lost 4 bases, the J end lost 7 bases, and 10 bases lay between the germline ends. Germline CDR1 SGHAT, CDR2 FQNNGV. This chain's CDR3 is CASSSQGNEAFF. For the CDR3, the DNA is TGTGCCAGCAGCTCTCAGGGGAATGAAGCTTTCTTT.

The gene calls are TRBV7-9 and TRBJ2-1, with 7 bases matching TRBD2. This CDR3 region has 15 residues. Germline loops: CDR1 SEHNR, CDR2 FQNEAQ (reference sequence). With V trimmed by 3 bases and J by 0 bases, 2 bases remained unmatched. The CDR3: CASSFTSASYNEQFF. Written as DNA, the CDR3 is TGTGCCAGCAGCTTCACTAGCGCCTCCTACAATGAGCAGTTCTTC.

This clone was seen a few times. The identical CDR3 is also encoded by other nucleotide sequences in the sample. The CDR3 nucleotides read TGTGCCAGCAGTTTCTCTAGCAATCAGCCCCAGCATTTT. Its protein is CASSFSSNQPQHF. This chain joins TRBV28 and TRBJ1-5; D not certain. Trimming cost V 3 bases and J 0 bases, with 3 bases left between them. Germline-derived CDR1 and CDR2 are MDHEN and SYDVKM. The CDR3 has 13 amino acids.

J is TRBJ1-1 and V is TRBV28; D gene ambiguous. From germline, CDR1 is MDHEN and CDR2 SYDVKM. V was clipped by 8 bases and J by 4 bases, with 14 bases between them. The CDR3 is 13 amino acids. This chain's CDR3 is CASSVWESTEAFF. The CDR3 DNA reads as TGTGCCAGCTCCGTGTGGGAGTCCACTGAAGCTTTCTTT.

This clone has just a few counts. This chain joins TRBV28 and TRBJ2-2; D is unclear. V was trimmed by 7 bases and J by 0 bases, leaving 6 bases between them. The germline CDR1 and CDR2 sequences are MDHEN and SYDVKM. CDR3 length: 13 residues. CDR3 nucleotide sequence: TGTGCCAGCACGCGGCCGAACACCGGGGAGCTGTTTTTT. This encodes CASTRPNTGELFF.

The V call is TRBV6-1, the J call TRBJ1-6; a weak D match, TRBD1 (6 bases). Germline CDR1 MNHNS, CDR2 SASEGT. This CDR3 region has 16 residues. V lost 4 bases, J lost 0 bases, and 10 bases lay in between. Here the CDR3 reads CASSADSSSYNSPLHF. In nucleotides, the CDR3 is TGTGCCAGCAGTGCGGACAGCAGCTCCTATAATTCACCCCTCCACTTT.

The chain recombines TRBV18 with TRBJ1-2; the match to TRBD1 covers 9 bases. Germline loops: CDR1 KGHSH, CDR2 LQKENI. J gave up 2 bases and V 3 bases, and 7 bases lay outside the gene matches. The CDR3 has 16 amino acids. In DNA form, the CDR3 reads TGTGCCAGCTCACCTACAGGGGGCCAGGTCAACTATGGCTACACCTTC. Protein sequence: CASSPTGGQVNYGYTF.

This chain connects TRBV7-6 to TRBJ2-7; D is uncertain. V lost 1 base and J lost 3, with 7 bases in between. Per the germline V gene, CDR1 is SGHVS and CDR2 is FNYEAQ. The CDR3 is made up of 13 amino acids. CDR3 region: CASSLGQYYEQYF. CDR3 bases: TGTGCCAGCAGCTTAGGGCAGTACTACGAGCAGTACTTC.

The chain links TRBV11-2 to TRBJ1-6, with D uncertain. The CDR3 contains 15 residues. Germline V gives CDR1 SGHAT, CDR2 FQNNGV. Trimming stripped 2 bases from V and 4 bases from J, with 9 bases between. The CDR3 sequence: CASSLNPGYNSPLHF. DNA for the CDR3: TGTGCCAGCAGCTTAAACCCAGGTTATAATTCACCCCTCCACTTT.